This T cell receptor (beta chain) was captured in a study of CD8+CD57+ T cells in acquired aplastic anemia (dated by TCRdb to the late 2010s). In terms of the full investigation: On average, sorted CD4+ and CD8+ cells yielded around 3.5 ug of extracted DNA, with a range of about 0.17 to 27.4 ug. A CD8+CD57+ expansion meant a frequency higher than the mean frequency seen in healthy subjects. The paper as a whole reports these results and caveats: About 29 CD8+ CDR3 sequences were found to be shared between patients and controls, but these sequences appeared to be highly expressed in patients and within the immunodominant clones of the patients. Patients and healthy controls showed no significant difference in CD8+ Simpson's diversity (P=0.060).

TCR beta VDJ combination and CDR3 sequence profiling used genomic DNA as the template. An Illumina HiSeq 2000 was used for TCR repertoire sequencing. The original methods were these. TRBV/TRBJ rearrangement plots, CDR3 size and DJ length profiles, and Simpson's diversity index were used to evaluate the repertoires. The most abundant DNA sequence in the deep sequencing data was taken as the immunodominant clone. CDR3 amino acid sequences were screened for sharing across subjects and compared with published repertoires and the VDJdb database. TCRdb redid the processing of the public reads, applying fastp at Q25 and MiXCR, and retained in-frame beta chains. Each CDR3 protein appears once, grouped with its most common genes and DNA. The V and J calls follow TCRdb's processing rather than the paper's. The sample records hundreds of thousands of distinct CDR3 sequences, 45% to 65% of which are singletons. Of the sample, 1.3% falls within the top ten clones.

The CDR3 spans 17 residues, from the cysteine through the phenylalanine. CDR3 DNA only is kept here, 51 bases in frame from base 1. CDR1 SGHTA and CDR2 FQGTGA are derived from the germline V gene. Trimming removed 1 base from V and 2 bases from J; the gene matches leave 8 bases unexplained. Only a few counts were recorded for this clonotype. Its antigen is currently not known. There are no base qualities to consult, and no much larger clone falls within one base. Flow cytometry had shown CD8+CD57+ cell expansion in the patients selected for sequencing. Every patient had a diagnosis of severe acquired aplastic anemia based on International Study of Aplastic Anemia and Agranulocytosis and Camitta criteria. No patient had received any therapy when blood was sampled. In the study, sorted CD4+ and CD8+ blood T cells from patients with severe aplastic anemia and from healthy subjects underwent deep sequencing of TCR repertoires. Patients were enrolled in the USA under clinicaltrials.gov protocols 00001620, 01623167, 00001397, 00071045, 00081523 and 00961064. Ficoll-Paque density gradient centrifugation was used to isolate peripheral blood mononuclear cells. Before DNA extraction, CD4+ and CD8+ T cells were sorted by FACS or by magnetic beads.

The sample taken for sequencing was sorted CD4+, CD8+, or CD8+CD57+ T cells (not recorded which) from PBMCs. This receptor was identified in a human donor with aplastic anemia. This chain is built from TRBV7-3 and TRBJ2-7, and TRBD2 matches 10 of the central bases. The CDR3 sequence is CASSLSRASGRAYEQYF. The sequenced DNA is TGTGCCAGCAGCTTAAGCAGGGCTAGCGGGAGAGCCTACGAGCAGTACTTC.